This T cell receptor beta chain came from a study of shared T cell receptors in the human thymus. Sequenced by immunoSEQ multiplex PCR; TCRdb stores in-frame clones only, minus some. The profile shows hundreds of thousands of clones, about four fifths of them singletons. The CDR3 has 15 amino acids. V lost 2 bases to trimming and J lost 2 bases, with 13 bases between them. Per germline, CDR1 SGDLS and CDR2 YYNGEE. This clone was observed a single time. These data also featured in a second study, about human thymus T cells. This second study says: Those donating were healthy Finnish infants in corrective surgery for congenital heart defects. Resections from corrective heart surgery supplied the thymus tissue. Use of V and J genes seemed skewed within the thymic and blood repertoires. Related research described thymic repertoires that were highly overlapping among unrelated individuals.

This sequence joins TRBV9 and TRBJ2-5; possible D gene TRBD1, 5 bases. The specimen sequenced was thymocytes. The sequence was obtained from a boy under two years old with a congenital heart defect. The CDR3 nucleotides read TGTGCCAGCAGCGTGGGGCCGCTATCTCAAGAGACCCAGTACTTC. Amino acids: CASSVGPLSQETQYF.